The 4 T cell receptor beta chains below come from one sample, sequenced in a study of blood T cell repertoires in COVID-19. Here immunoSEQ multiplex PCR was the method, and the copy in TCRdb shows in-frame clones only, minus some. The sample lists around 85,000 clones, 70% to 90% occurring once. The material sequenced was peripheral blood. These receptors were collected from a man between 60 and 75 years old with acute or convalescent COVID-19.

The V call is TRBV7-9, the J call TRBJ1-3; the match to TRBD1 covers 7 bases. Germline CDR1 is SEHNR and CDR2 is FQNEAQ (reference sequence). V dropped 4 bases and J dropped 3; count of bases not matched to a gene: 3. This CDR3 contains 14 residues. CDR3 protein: CASSSQGFGNTIYF. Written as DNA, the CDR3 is TGTGCCAGCAGCTCACAGGGGTTTGGAAACACCATATATTTT. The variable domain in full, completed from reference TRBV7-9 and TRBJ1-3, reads DTGVSQNPRHKITKRGQNVTFRCDPISEHNRLYWYRQTLGQGPEFLTYFQNEAQLEKSRLLSDRFSAERPKGSFSTLEIQRTEQGDSAMYLCASSSQGFGNTIYFGEGSWLTVV.

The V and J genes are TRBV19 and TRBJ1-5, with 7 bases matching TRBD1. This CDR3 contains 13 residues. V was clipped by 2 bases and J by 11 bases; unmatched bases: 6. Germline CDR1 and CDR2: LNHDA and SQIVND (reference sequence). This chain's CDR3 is CASSITGAESQHF. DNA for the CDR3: TGTGCCAGTAGTATAACAGGGGCCGAGTCCCAGCATTTT. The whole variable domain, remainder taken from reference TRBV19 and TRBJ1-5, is DGGITQSPKYLFRKEGQNVTLSCEQNLNHDAMYWYRQDPGQGLRLIYYSQIVNDFQKGDIAEGYSVSREKKESFPLTVTSAQKNPTAFYLCASSITGAESQHFGDGTRLSIL.

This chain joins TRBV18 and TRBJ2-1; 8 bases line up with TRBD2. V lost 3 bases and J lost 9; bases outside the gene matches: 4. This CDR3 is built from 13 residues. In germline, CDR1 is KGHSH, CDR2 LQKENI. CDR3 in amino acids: CASSPGLVGEQFF. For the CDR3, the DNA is TGTGCCAGCTCACCGGGACTAGTGGGTGAGCAGTTCTTC.

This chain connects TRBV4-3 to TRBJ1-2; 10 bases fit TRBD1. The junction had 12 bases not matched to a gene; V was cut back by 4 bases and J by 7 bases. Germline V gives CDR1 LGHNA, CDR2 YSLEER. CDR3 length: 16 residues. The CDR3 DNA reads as TGCGCCAGCAGCCCCCTGACAGGGGGCGCAGTAAGTGGCTACACCTTC. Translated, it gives CASSPLTGGAVSGYTF.